The 29 T cell receptor beta chains below all came from one sample that was sequenced in a study of T cells in localized non-small cell lung cancer. The assay was immunoSEQ multiplex PCR, and TCRdb's table has in-frame clones only and misses some. The top ten hold over 6.5% of the sample, which has fewer than 13,000 clones, roughly 85% seen once. The sample here was peripheral blood, taken before any cancer treatment. The receptors were sampled from a male donor older than 55 with stage III lung adenocarcinoma.

The CDR3 loop reads CSGQGAGTGELFF. DNA for the CDR3: TGCAGCGGCCAGGGGGCAGGGACCGGGGAGCTGTTTTTT. The chain employs TRBV29-1 and TRBJ2-2; 8 positions agree with TRBD1. J gave up 5 bases and V 7 bases, and 6 bases lay outside the gene matches. Germline V gene lookup returns CDR1 SQVTM and CDR2 ANQGSEA. This CDR3 comprises 13 residues.

The chain links TRBV13 to TRBJ2-7; unclear D gene. This CDR3 spans 11 amino acids. Germline CDR1 is PRHDT and CDR2 is FYEKMQ (reference sequence). V lost 0 bases and J 4 bases, leaving 1 base between the germline ends. DNA of the CDR3: TGTGCCAGCAGCTTAGGGTACGAGCAGTACTTC. Translated, it gives CASSLGYEQYF.

The rearrangement links TRBV6-1 to TRBJ1-2, with D unresolved. The V and J ends lost 0 bases and 0 bases respectively, with 11 bases between them. CDR1 and CDR2 from the germline V gene are MNHNS and SASEGT. The CDR3 extends over 16 amino acids. The CDR3 protein is CASSEAVVGANYGYTF. In DNA form, the CDR3 reads TGTGCCAGCAGTGAAGCTGTGGTCGGAGCTAACTATGGCTACACCTTC.

The chain couples TRBV10-3 to TRBJ2-1; TRBD2 might be the D (6 bases). Trimming took off 0 bases at V and 2 bases at J, with 11 bases between the two ends. This CDR3 comprises 16 residues. Germline V gene sequence: CDR1 ENHRY, CDR2 SYGVKD. CDR3 loop: CAISESDGGTYNEQFF. CDR3 sequence (DNA): TGTGCCATCAGTGAGTCAGACGGGGGAACCTACAATGAGCAGTTCTTC.

Regarding this clone: Compared with germline, one end of the junction differs, possibly owing to a read error. The chain combines TRBV5-1 with TRBJ2-5, with 7 nucleotides matching TRBD2. CDR1 SGHRS and CDR2 YFSETQ come from the germline V gene. The length of the CDR3 is 14 residues. The CDR3 sequence: CASSLAGRQETQYF. Written as DNA, the CDR3 is TGCGCCAGCAGTTTGGCCGGGAGGCAAGAGACCCAGTACTTC.

This clone was observed a handful of times. Other nucleotide sequences from this sample produce the same CDR3. The genes are TRBV5-8 and TRBJ1-5, with D possibly being TRBD1 (5 bases). V lost 3 bases and J 0 bases, leaving 7 bases between the germline ends. Germline V gene lookup returns CDR1 SGHTS and CDR2 YDEGEE. This CDR3 is 14 amino acids long. CDR3 nucleotide sequence: TGTGCCAGCAGCTCAGGGTATAGCAATCAGCCCCAGCATTTT. As protein: CASSSGYSNQPQHF.

The chain couples TRBV7-9 to TRBJ1-2, with D tentatively TRBD1 (5 bases). There are 15 residues in the CDR3. Trimming removed 2 bases at V and 1 base at J, with 11 bases between. Germline V gene lookup returns CDR1 SEHNR and CDR2 FQNEAQ (reference sequence). The CDR3 reads CASSLREGINYGYTF. The CDR3 DNA follows: TGTGCCAGCAGCTTAAGAGAGGGGATTAACTATGGCTACACCTTC.

The rearrangement joins TRBV27 to TRBJ2-1; 10 bases are a match to TRBD2. The CDR3 loop spans 17 amino acids. Trimming took 2 bases from V and 4 from J; bases not matched to a gene: 8. CDR1 is MNHEY, CDR2 SMNVEV, per germline (reference sequence). CDR3 amino acids: CASSLNPTSGLYNEQFF. The CDR3 DNA is TGTGCCAGCAGTTTAAACCCGACTAGCGGGTTGTACAATGAGCAGTTCTTC.

The chain is built from TRBV21-1 and TRBJ2-5; TRBD1, the table's D call, was not compared with the DNA. TRBV21-1 is a known pseudogene. This CDR3 is 20 amino acids long. The CDR3 DNA sequence: TGTGCCAGCAGCAAAGCGGACGGGTCGGTTCCCCTACCGACCAGGGGGACCCAGTACTTC. Protein product: CASSKADGSVPLPTRGTQYF.

The chain couples TRBV7-9 to TRBJ2-5; a possible D gene is TRBD1 (6 bases). The CDR3 contains 12 residues. The germline V gene encodes CDR1 SEHNR and CDR2 FQNEAQ (reference sequence). Between the trimmed V and J ends, which lost 5 bases and 4 bases, there was a span of 8 bases. The CDR3 spells CASSLRGETQYF. The CDR3 nucleotides read TGTGCCAGCAGCCTCAGGGGAGAGACCCAGTACTTC.

The chain combines TRBV21-1 with TRBJ2-4. TRBV21-1 is described as a pseudogene. The CDR3 runs to 21 residues. The CDR3 is CASSKEATPILQRLAKNIQYF. The CDR3 region has the DNA TGTGCCAGCAGCAAAGAGGCGACACCGATATTACAGAGGCTAGCCAAAAACATTCAGTACTTC.

This chain connects TRBV18 to TRBJ1-2, with 8 positions matching TRBD1. From germline, CDR1 is KGHSH and CDR2 LQKENI. V gave up 8 bases and J gave up 3 bases; unmatched junction bases: 2. The CDR3 length is 12 residues. The CDR3 protein is CASGGQDYGYTF. CDR3 coding DNA: TGTGCCAGCGGGGGACAGGACTATGGCTACACCTTC.

The chain carries TRBV5-6 and TRBJ1-1, with D possibly TRBD1 on 5 matching bases. This CDR3 is built from 14 residues. The V and J ends lost 4 bases and 7 bases respectively, with 17 bases between them. Per germline, CDR1 SGHDT and CDR2 YYEEEE. The CDR3 DNA is TGTGCCAGCAGCACCCCCTGGCAGCAGGGTGAAGCTTTCTTT. It translates to CASSTPWQQGEAFF.

This clone came up a few times. V gene TRBV7-6 combines with J gene TRBJ2-1, with 7 bases lining up with TRBD2. CDR1 and CDR2 from the germline V gene are SGHVS and FNYEAQ. The ends lost 5 bases at V and 6 bases at J; junction bases unmatched: 10. CDR3 length: 15 amino acids. The DNA of the CDR3 is TGTGCCAGCAGCCTGGGGGGGGTCTTCCGCAATGAGCAGTTCTTC. Protein sequence: CASSLGGVFRNEQFF.

J is TRBJ2-2 and V is TRBV6-6; maybe TRBD1 (6 bases). V dropped 6 bases and J dropped 0 bases, with 11 bases sitting between them. From germline, CDR1 is MNHNY and CDR2 SVGAGI (reference sequence). The CDR3 spans 15 residues. Here the CDR3 DNA reads TGTGCCAGCAGCCGGTCAGGGGCGAACACCGGGGAGCTGTTTTTT. It codes for CASSRSGANTGELFF.

The rearrangement uses TRBV5-1 and TRBJ2-3, with D maybe TRBD1 (6 bases). Per germline, CDR1 SGHRS and CDR2 YFSETQ. With 4 bases removed from V and 1 base from J, the gap between germline ends came to 13 bases. This CDR3 is built from 15 residues. CDR3 in amino acids: CASSRTAPGTDTQYF. In DNA, the CDR3 is TGCGCCAGCAGCCGGACAGCCCCGGGCACAGATACGCAGTATTTT.

The chain couples TRBV21-1 to TRBJ1-1; the table's D gene call, TRBD1, was not cross checked with the DNA. TRBV21-1 is assigned pseudogene status. CDR3 length: 15 amino acids. CDR3 in DNA: TGTGCCAGCAGCAAAAAAGGACAGGGCAGGACTGAAGCTTTCTTT. Amino acid sequence: CASSKKGQGRTEAFF.

The J gene is TRBJ2-7, the V gene TRBV18; D uncertain. The V gene lost 4 bases and the J gene lost 3 bases, with 4 bases spanning the gap. This CDR3 region has 11 residues. From germline, CDR1 is KGHSH and CDR2 LQKENI. The CDR3 region has the DNA TGTGCCAGCTCACAGGGCTACGAGCAGTACTTC. Translated: CASSQGYEQYF.

This sequence joins TRBV10-3 and TRBJ1-3; 7 bases match TRBD1. The J segment lost 3 bases and the V segment lost 5 bases, leaving 10 bases of the junction unmatched. CDR1 is ENHRY, CDR2 SYGVKD, per germline. The CDR3 runs 16 residues. CDR3 in amino acids: CAISNSGGSSGNTIYF. CDR3 bases: TGTGCCATCAGTAATTCAGGGGGAAGTAGTGGAAACACCATATATTTT.

This clone was counted a single time. This chain uses TRBV27 with TRBJ1-1, with 9 bases aligning to TRBD1. Losses at the gene ends were 7 bases for V and 6 bases for J; bases not matched to a gene: 15. The CDR3 consists of 16 residues. Germline-derived CDR1 and CDR2 are MNHEY and SMNVEV (reference sequence). The CDR3 DNA reads as TGTGCCAGCACCCACTCAAAAAGACAGGGGGAACCTGAAGCTTTCTTT. It is translated as CASTHSKRQGEPEAFF.

The chain combines TRBV18 with TRBJ1-1; TRBD1 matches 7 bases. The V gene end was trimmed by 3 bases and the J gene end by 5 bases; junction bases not matched to a gene: 3. Per the germline V gene, CDR1 is KGHSH and CDR2 is LQKENI. The CDR3 has 13 residues. CDR3 nucleotide sequence: TGTGCCAGCTCACCGAACAGGGGAACTGAAGCTTTCTTT. Its protein product is CASSPNRGTEAFF.

This clone was counted only a few times. V usage is TRBV6-5 and J usage is TRBJ1-5; D unresolved. V was cut by 6 bases and J by 0 bases, with 6 bases left in between. Per the germline V gene, CDR1 is MNHEY and CDR2 is SVGAGI. The CDR3 sequence is 13 residues long. This CDR3 is CASSPSSNQPQHF. CDR3 coding DNA: TGTGCCAGCAGCCCAAGTAGCAATCAGCCCCAGCATTTT.

The rearrangement links TRBV20-1 to TRBJ1-6; D remains ambiguous. This CDR3 has 11 amino acids. Germline V CDR1 and CDR2: DFQATT, SNEGSKA (reference sequence). The V end was cut by 5 bases, the J end by 7 bases, with 6 bases between. CDR3 amino acids: CSAFLNSPLHF. The CDR3 coding sequence is TGCAGTGCTTTCCTAAATTCACCCCTCCACTTT.

This clone was seen only a few times. The chain has TRBV6-5 and TRBJ1-6; TRBD1 might be the D (5 bases). The CDR3 consists of 15 residues. The germline CDR1 and CDR2 sequences are MNHEY and SVGAGI. Trimming shortened V by 5 bases and J by 7 bases, and 15 bases separated the two germline ends. CDR3 in amino acids: CASSPKTAGNSPLHF. CDR3 sequence (DNA): TGTGCCAGCAGTCCTAAGACAGCAGGGAATTCACCCCTCCACTTT.

The rearrangement links TRBV20-1 to TRBJ2-7; D remains unclear. Looked up from germline, CDR1 is DFQATT and CDR2 is SNEGSKA (reference sequence). Trimming left V 6 bases short and J 6 bases short, with 12 bases between. The CDR3 loop spans 11 amino acids. CDR3: CSAPPNPEQYF. The CDR3 bases are TGCAGTGCACCCCCCAATCCCGAGCAGTACTTC.

The V and J genes are TRBV2 and TRBJ2-7; possibly TRBD2 for D (5 bases). This CDR3 spans 13 amino acids. Germline CDR1 and CDR2: SNHLY and FYNNEI. Trimming left V 7 bases short and J 2 bases short, with 12 bases between. CDR3 DNA: TGTGCCAGCACCCCACGGGGAACCTACGAGCAGTACTTC. Translating it yields CASTPRGTYEQYF.

The rearrangement uses TRBV11-1 and TRBJ1-1; tentatively, D is TRBD1 (5 bases). V was clipped by 1 base and J by 0 bases, with 12 bases between them. CDR1 and CDR2 from the germline V gene are SGHAT and FQDESV (reference sequence). The CDR3 consists of 16 residues. This CDR3 is CASSLVMRGLNTEAFF. The CDR3 DNA sequence: TGTGCCAGCAGCTTAGTTATGAGGGGACTGAACACTGAAGCTTTCTTT.

The V call is TRBV28, the J call TRBJ2-7; weak D call: TRBD1 (6 bases). The germline V gene has CDR1 MDHEN and CDR2 SYDVKM. The CDR3 is made up of 13 amino acids. V was cut by 2 bases and J by 12 bases, with 17 bases left in between. CDR3 in DNA: TGTGCCAGCAGTTTAGGAAAGAGACAGGAAATGTACTTC. This translates into CASSLGKRQEMYF.

The rearrangement links TRBV6-1 to TRBJ2-7, with D perhaps matching TRBD1 (6 bases). The V gene lost 6 bases and the J gene lost 6 bases, with 15 bases spanning the gap. CDR1 is MNHNS, CDR2 SASEGT, per germline. The CDR3 loop spans 13 amino acids. CDR3 sequence: CASRTGGSREQYF. Written as DNA, the CDR3 is TGTGCCAGCAGGACTGGGGGCTCGCGCGAGCAGTACTTC.